Listed below are T cell receptor beta chains from one sample, sequenced in a study of early T cells in non-severe SARS-CoV-2 infection. TCRdb processed the 5' RACE reads anew with MiXCR; each CDR3 protein has one entry. The sample carries tens of thousands of distinct CDR3 sequences, roughly 9% recorded once. Sequencing used whole blood, obtained at baseline. These receptors were collected from an adult who was a healthcare worker with PCR-confirmed SARS-CoV-2 infection or an uninfected control (not recorded which). Each CDR3 is given with its conserved first and last residue. A D gene is named only where the DNA matches it firmly. The size entry is marked missing in some rows and otherwise reads once, few, many or a size class.

clone_size	v_call	j_call	d_call	cdr3_aa	cdr3_nt
many	TRBV7-9	TRBJ2-1	TRBD2	CASSSASRAGGSYNEQFF	TGTGCCAGCAGCTCCGCCTCGAGAGCGGGGGGATCATACAATGAGCAGTTCTTC
NA	TRBV12-3/TRBV12-4	TRBJ1-3	NA	CASRPEGWSGNTIYF	TGTGCCAGCAGGCCCGAGGGCTGGTCTGGAAACACCATATATTTT
few	TRBV12-3/TRBV12-4	TRBJ2-1	TRBD1	CASSLAHRLGQGVYNEQFF	TGTGCCAGCAGTTTAGCACACCGACTGGGACAGGGGGTCTACAATGAGCAGTTCTTC
NA	TRBV29-1	TRBJ2-7	NA	CSVEAGDNEQYF	TGCAGCGTTGAAGCAGGGGATAACGAGCAGTACTTC
few	TRBV5-1	TRBJ2-3	TRBD2	CASSPRTRGGRQDTQYF	TGCGCCAGCAGCCCCCGAACGCGGGGGGGCCGTCAAGATACGCAGTATTTT
many	TRBV11-2	TRBJ2-7	NA	CASSLVTISPYEQYF	TGTGCCAGCAGCTTAGTAACAATCTCTCCCTACGAGCAGTACTTC
many	TRBV20-1	TRBJ2-3	TRBD2	CSARLAGQDTQYF	TGCAGTGCCCGGCTAGCGGGGCAAGATACGCAGTATTTT
NA	TRBV29-1	TRBJ2-3	NA	CSVDFPDTQYF	TGCAGCGTTGATTTCCCAGATACGCAGTATTTT
few	TRBV12-3/TRBV12-4	TRBJ2-7	TRBD1	CASSSWQGAGEQYF	TGTGCCAGCAGTTCTTGGCAGGGGGCTGGAGAGCAGTACTTC
few	TRBV6-5	TRBJ2-3	NA	CATQAQNTQYF	TGTGCCACCCAGGCCCAGAATACGCAGTATTTT
NA	TRBV3-1	TRBJ2-3	NA	CASSRLLRGDTQYF	TGTGCCAGCAGCCGACTCCTTCGGGGGGATACGCAGTATTTT
many	TRBV5-1	TRBJ2-5	TRBD2	CASSLAAGGPKTQYF	TGCGCCAGCAGCTTGGCGGCGGGAGGGCCGAAGACCCAGTACTTC
many	TRBV29-1	TRBJ2-3	TRBD1	CSDRDRGRSSSGTDTQYF	TGCAGCGACCGGGACAGGGGCCGGAGCTCATCGGGCACAGATACGCAGTATTTT
few	TRBV2	TRBJ2-7	NA	CASSEEGTAAYEQYF	TGTGCCAGCAGTGAGGAGGGGACAGCCGCCTACGAGCAGTACTTC
many	TRBV9	TRBJ2-2	TRBD2	CASSVELTSGYTGELFF	TGTGCCAGCAGCGTAGAGTTGACTAGCGGCTACACCGGGGAGCTGTTTTTT
NA	TRBV11-2	TRBJ2-2	NA	CASSLDLRGTGELFF	TGTGCCAGCAGCTTAGATCTTAGAGGCACCGGGGAGCTGTTTTTT
many	TRBV13	TRBJ2-3	TRBD2	CASSSLLAGDTDTQYF	TGTGCCAGCAGCTCTTTACTAGCGGGGGACACAGATACGCAGTATTTT
NA	TRBV7-2	TRBJ2-3	TRBD2	CASSLALAGSTQYF	TGTGCCAGCAGCTTAGCTCTAGCGGGGTCTACGCAGTATTTT
NA	TRBV20-1	TRBJ2-7	NA	CSATQIYEQYF	TGCAGTGCTACCCAGATTTACGAGCAGTACTTC
few	TRBV3-1	TRBJ1-5	NA	CASSRSGSNQPQHF	TGTGCCAGCAGCCGGTCAGGTTCCAATCAGCCCCAGCATTTT
NA	TRBV10-2	TRBJ1-2	NA	CASRVFGVTHYGYTF	TGCGCCAGCAGGGTTTTTGGGGTGACGCACTATGGCTACACCTTC
few	TRBV5-1	TRBJ1-1	TRBD1	CASSTGQGGTEAFF	TGCGCCAGCAGCACCGGACAGGGGGGCACTGAAGCTTTCTTT
NA	TRBV5-1	TRBJ1-3	NA	CASSPGGAEGGNTIYF	TGCGCCAGCAGCCCGGGAGGGGCCGAAGGAGGAAACACCATATATTTT
NA	TRBV3-1	TRBJ2-5	NA	CASSPGRAAQETQNF	TGTGCCAGCAGCCCGGGTAGAGCGGCTCAAGAGACCCAGAACTTC
few	TRBV4-2	TRBJ2-3	NA	CASSPDYQPYQAQYF	TGTGCCAGCAGCCCGGACTACCAACCGTATCAGGCGCAGTATTTT
many	TRBV9	TRBJ2-5	TRBD1	CASSPRTGVETQYF	TGTGCCAGCAGCCCCCGGACAGGGGTAGAGACCCAGTACTTC
NA	TRBV6-1	TRBJ2-2	TRBD2	CASSSGRVLTGELLF	TGTGCCAGCTCTTCGGGGAGGGTTCTCACCGGGGAGCTGCTTTTT
many	TRBV18	TRBJ2-7	NA	CASSPSREAEQYF	TGTGCCAGCTCACCTTCGAGGGAAGCCGAGCAGTACTTC
few	TRBV29-1	TRBJ2-5	NA	CSALFLVSLETQYF	TGCAGCGCCCTATTTTTAGTGAGCCTGGAGACCCAGTACTTC
few	TRBV29-1	TRBJ2-1	NA	CSVTGNSRGNEQFF	TGCAGCGTTACAGGGAACTCAAGGGGGAATGAGCAGTTCTTC
few	TRBV7-2	TRBJ2-2	TRBD2	CASSFRLAVGKDRELFF	TGTGCCAGCAGCTTCAGACTAGCAGTAGGGAAGGACAGGGAGCTGTTTTTT
many	TRBV12-3/TRBV12-4	TRBJ2-7	NA	CASSRRDRREQYF	TGTGCCAGCAGTCGACGGGATCGGCGCGAGCAGTACTTC
many	TRBV4-2	TRBJ2-3	TRBD1	CASSPDRALQYF	TGTGCCAGCAGCCCTGACAGGGCCCTTCAGTATTTT